This TCR beta chain was sequenced for a study of blood T cell repertoires in COVID-19 (dated by TCRdb to the early 2020s). Study-wide context: The collaborator samples originated in the United States, Italy and Spain and spanned the acute and convalescent phases of COVID-19. The material from the prospective study consisted of cDNA or gDNA derived from T cells, B-cell-depleted T cells, or PBMCs. The dataset comprised deeply sampled blood TCRbeta repertoires from subjects exposed to, actively infected with, or recovered from COVID-19. The repertoires were made available in a free public database intended to serve as a resource for research on the immune response to SARS-CoV-2. Samples were obtained from the ongoing ImmuneRACE study (first 160 participants) and from over 1,000 subjects provided by 6 global collaborators. A de-identified subject ID, COVID-19 status, age in years and sex were almost always included in the sample metadata. HLA class I and class II types, where available, came from metadata supplied by the sample provider rather than from assay-based typing. Study-level results and caveats: How much clinical and demographic metadata was included differed by source and by participant, and the metadata was provided uncurated.

TCRbeta CDR3 regions were amplified from genomic DNA by means of the immunoSEQ Assay, a bias-controlled multiplex PCR. Regarding the original processing steps: The number of nucleated cells in each sample was estimated by amplification of reference gene primers within the assay. To quantify the absolute abundance of each unique TCRbeta CDR3 rearrangement, sequence reads were collapsed and filtered. For each sample, productive Simpson clonality was calculated as the square root of Simpson's diversity index over productive rearrangements. TCRdb stores this immuneACCESS table with in-frame sequences only. Part of the clones is absent; in the studies checked, under half of the shortfall reflects unresolved V genes, and no reason is known for the rest. The V and J calls and clone size were taken over from that table, and D and trimming were inferred from the DNA. Across this sample there are around 140,000 clones, with 80% seen only once. The ten largest clones represent around 3.7% of the sample.

Reading the germline V gene gives CDR1 MNHEY and CDR2 SVGAGI. Inclusive of the bounding cysteine and phenylalanine, the CDR3 is 14 residues long. Just CDR3 DNA is preserved here, 42 bases in frame from base 1. A distance of 18 bases separates the germline ends of V and J, which lose 4 bases and 9 bases respectively. A second Seattle source provided samples from volunteer blood donors who had recovered from COVID-19. The collaborating institutions used their own protocols to collect whole blood in K2EDTA tubes. For TCRbeta analysis, collaborators shipped samples as frozen whole blood, isolated PBMCs, or DNA extracted from either of those sample types. A word on this clone: There is no known antigen for this receptor. The record has no base qualities; no much larger clone is one base away.

The sequence is built from TRBV6-5 and TRBJ2-5, with the D gene uncertain. This TCR derives from a man between 65 and 85 years old who had recovered from COVID-19. Material for sequencing was peripheral blood. The CDR3 region has the sequence CASSSLPADAAQYF. At the DNA level, the sequence is TGTGCCAGCAGTTCACTGCCAGCCGACGCGGCCCAGTACTTC.